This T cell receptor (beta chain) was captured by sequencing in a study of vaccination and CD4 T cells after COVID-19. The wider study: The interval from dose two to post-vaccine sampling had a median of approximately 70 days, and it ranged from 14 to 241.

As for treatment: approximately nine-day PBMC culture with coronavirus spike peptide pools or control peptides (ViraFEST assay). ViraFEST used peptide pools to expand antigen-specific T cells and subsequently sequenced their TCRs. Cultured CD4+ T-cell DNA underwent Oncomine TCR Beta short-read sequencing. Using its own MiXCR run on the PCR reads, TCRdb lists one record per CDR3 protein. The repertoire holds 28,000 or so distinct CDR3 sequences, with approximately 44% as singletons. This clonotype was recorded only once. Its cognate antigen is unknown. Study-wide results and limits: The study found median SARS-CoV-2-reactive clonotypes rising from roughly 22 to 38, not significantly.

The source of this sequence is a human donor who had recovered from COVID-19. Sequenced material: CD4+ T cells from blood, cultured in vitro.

The CDR3 loop reads CSVEQGFGTEAFF. DNA of the CDR3: TGCAGCGTTGAACAGGGGTTTGGGACTGAAGCTTTCTTT. This sequence joins TRBV29-1 and TRBJ1-1; D may be TRBD1 (6 bases). This CDR3 contains 13 residues. The V and J ends lost 2 bases and 5 bases respectively, with 12 bases between them. Germline loops: CDR1 SQVTM, CDR2 ANQGSEA.